The 22 T cell receptor beta chains in this list originate from one sample, sequenced in a study of blood T cells in healthy people across ages. A second PCR, run for about 7 to 11 cycles, used a sample-barcoded 5' primer plus a J-beta primer mix. TCRdb reprocessed the 5' RACE reads via MiXCR and lists one record per CDR3 protein. The sample lists some 290,000 distinct CDR3 sequences, roughly a quarter occurring once. Sequenced sample: blood. The receptors were sampled from a woman aged 65 to 85 in good health.

There are a few counts of this clonotype. The rearrangement uses TRBV28 and TRBJ2-5, with TRBD1 matching 7 bases. After removal of 10 bases from V and 2 bases from J, the junction contained 10 bases not matched to a gene. Per the germline V gene, CDR1 is MDHEN and CDR2 is SYDVKM. The CDR3 runs to 14 residues. The chain's CDR3 is CATRRLTGQETQYF. CDR3 bases: TGTGCCACCCGGCGTTTGACAGGGCAAGAGACCCAGTACTTC.

V gene TRBV28 combines with J gene TRBJ2-5, with unresolved D. With the DNA end fitting TRBJ2-7 better, the J assignment may be wrong. Per the germline V gene, CDR1 is MDHEN and CDR2 is SYDVKM. The CDR3 runs 14 residues. Here the CDR3 reads CASSLRVNSYEQYF. CDR3 coding DNA: TGTGCCAGCAGTTTAAGGGTCAACTCCTACGAGCAGTACTTC.

The rearrangement uses TRBV19 and TRBJ1-4; D uncertain. CDR3 length: 14 amino acids. Germline-derived CDR1 and CDR2 are LNHDA and SQIVND (reference sequence). V lost 4 bases and J 0 bases, leaving 6 bases between the germline ends. The CDR3 DNA follows: TGTGCCAGTAGTAACAGTGCAACTAATGAAAAACTGTTTTTT. It is translated as CASSNSATNEKLFF.

The table lists this clonotype with many counts. This chain links TRBV6-5 with TRBJ1-1; D is unclear. The CDR3 covers 13 residues. Germline CDR1 and CDR2: MNHEY and SVGAGI. Trimming removed 7 bases from V and 0 bases from J, with 9 bases in between. DNA of the CDR3: TGTGCCAGCAAGAGGAAAATGAACACTGAAGCTTTCTTT. It encodes CASKRKMNTEAFF.

This clonotype occurred a few times. The chain joins TRBV20-1 to TRBJ2-1; 12 positions agree with TRBD2. With 0 bases clipped from V and 8 bases from J, the junction kept 11 bases outside the gene matches. Germline loops: CDR1 DFQATT, CDR2 SNEGSKA (reference sequence). The CDR3 spans 17 residues. CDR3 amino acids: CSARDMASGRARDEQFF. CDR3 DNA sequence: TGCAGTGCTAGAGATATGGCTAGCGGGAGGGCAAGGGATGAGCAGTTCTTC.

The rearrangement uses TRBV28 and TRBJ2-7; 8 bases map to TRBD2. The junction had 4 bases not matched to a gene; V was cut back by 6 bases and J by 3 bases. Germline V lookup: CDR1 MDHEN, CDR2 SYDVKM. CDR3 size: 13 residues. The CDR3 loop reads CASRSGRRYEQYF. CDR3 nucleotides: TGTGCCAGCAGAAGCGGGAGACGCTACGAGCAGTACTTC.

The chain employs TRBV29-1 and TRBJ2-5; 8 positions agree with TRBD1. The CDR3 contains 14 residues. The V gene's germline CDR1 is SQVTM and CDR2 ANQGSEA. The ends lost 3 bases at V and 5 bases at J; junction bases unmatched: 8. In nucleotides, the CDR3 is TGCAGCGTTGAGGGGCAGGGGGCCGAGGAGACCCAGTACTTC. Translation: CSVEGQGAEETQYF. The variable domain in full, with the rest retrieved from reference TRBV29-1 and TRBJ2-5, is SAVISQKPSRDICQRGTSLTIQCQVDSQVTMMFWYRQQPGQSLTLIATANQGSEATYESGFVIDKFPISRPNLTFSTLTVSNMSPEDSSIYLCSVEGQGAEETQYFGPGTRLLVL.

The rearrangement links TRBV29-1 to TRBJ1-5; D remains unclear. The CDR3 runs 13 residues. The V end lost 6 bases, the J end lost 5 bases, and 14 bases lay between the germline ends. Germline assignment: CDR1 SQVTM and CDR2 ANQGSEA. CDR3 in amino acids: CSVRSGIDQPQHF. In nucleotides, the CDR3 is TGCAGCGTGCGATCCGGGATCGATCAGCCCCAGCATTTT.

V usage is TRBV20-1 and J usage is TRBJ1-1, with D tentatively TRBD1 (6 bases). Germline V gene lookup returns CDR1 DFQATT and CDR2 SNEGSKA (reference sequence). V lost 1 base and J lost 6, with 15 bases in between. This CDR3 has 14 amino acids. This CDR3 reads CSARAGVGKAEAFF. The CDR3 DNA is TGCAGTGCTAGAGCAGGGGTGGGTAAAGCTGAAGCTTTCTTT.

The rearrangement joins TRBV3-1 to TRBJ1-4, with 9 bases lining up with TRBD1. The CDR3 length is 15 residues. Germline lookup yields CDR1 LGHDT and CDR2 YNNKEL (reference sequence). J was trimmed by 7 bases and V by 4 bases; bases with no gene match: 7. In DNA form, the CDR3 reads TGTGCCAGCAGCCTGGGACAGGGCTTTCCTGAAAAACTGTTTTTT. Its translation is CASSLGQGFPEKLFF. The full variable domain, completed using reference TRBV3-1 and TRBJ1-4, is DTAVSQTPKYLVTQMGNDKSIKCEQNLGHDTMYWYKQDSKKFLKIMFSYNNKELIINETVPNRFSPKSPDKAHLNLHINSLELGDSAVYFCASSLGQGFPEKLFFGSGTQLSVL.

The CDR3 DNA follows: TGTGCCAGCAGCCAAGTACGCCCTAGCGGCTCCTACGAGCAGTACTTC. Its protein product is CASSQVRPSGSYEQYF. The chain links TRBV14 to TRBJ2-5, with TRBD2 identical over 7 bases. The J call may be wrong; the DNA end is better matched by TRBJ2-7. Germline CDR1 is SGHDN and CDR2 is FVKESK. This CDR3 comprises 16 residues.

This clonotype was detected only a few times. This chain connects TRBV20-1 to TRBJ2-7; 10 bases fit TRBD1. The V gene's germline CDR1 is DFQATT and CDR2 SNEGSKA (reference sequence). Trimming took 5 bases from V and 4 from J; bases not matched to a gene: 14. This CDR3 is 16 amino acids long. The CDR3 loop reads CSAAGLMGQGTYEQYF. CDR3 coding DNA: TGCAGTGCTGCGGGATTAATGGGACAGGGGACATACGAGCAGTACTTC.

With regard to this clonotype: An end of the junction differs from the germline gene, which may be a read error. This rearrangement joins TRBV5-1 to TRBJ1-1; maybe TRBD1 (6 bases). This CDR3 region has 17 residues. Germline values: CDR1 SGHRS, CDR2 YFSETQ. This CDR3 reads CARLRDPLGDMNTEAFF. DNA of the CDR3: TGCGCCAGGCTCCGGGACCCCTTGGGGGACATGAACACTGAAGCCTTCTTT. The variable domain in full, completed from reference TRBV5-1 and TRBJ1-1, reads KAGVTQTPRYLIKTRGQQVTLSCSPISGHRSVSWYQQTPGQGLQFLFEYFSETQRNKGNFPGRFSGRQFSNSRSEMNVSTLELGDSALYLCARLRDPLGDMNTEAFFGQGTRLTVV.

This clonotype was detected only a few times. This chain connects TRBV28 to TRBJ2-7; possibly TRBD1 for D (6 bases). The CDR3 contains 16 residues. CDR1 is MDHEN, CDR2 SYDVKM, per germline. V was clipped by 5 bases and J by 2 bases, with 19 bases between them. The CDR3 sequence is CASSELGQLRPYEQYF. As DNA, the CDR3 is TGTGCCAGCAGTGAACTCGGACAGCTTAGACCCTACGAGCAGTACTTC.

The chain uses TRBV6-2 or TRBV6-3 and TRBJ2-4, with 7 bases identical to TRBD1. Germline values: CDR1 MNHEY, CDR2 SVGEGT. There are 14 residues in the CDR3. The J segment lost 2 bases and the V segment lost 7 bases, leaving 5 bases of the junction unmatched. This CDR3 is CASNWGQPKNIQYF. DNA of the CDR3: TGTGCCAGCAACTGGGGACAGCCCAAAAACATTCAGTACTTC.

The CDR3 sequence is CSAIFDRGNNQPQHF. CDR3 coding DNA: TGCAGTGCTATTTTCGACAGGGGGAATAATCAGCCCCAGCATTTT. The chain combines TRBV20-1 with TRBJ1-5; 9 nucleotides align to TRBD1. After removal of 4 bases from V and 4 bases from J, the junction contained 8 bases not matched to a gene. Germline CDR1 is DFQATT and CDR2 is SNEGSKA (reference sequence). The CDR3 has 15 amino acids.

This rearrangement joins TRBV7-9 to TRBJ2-2; 9 bases map to TRBD1. The CDR3 contains 16 residues. J gave up 4 bases and V 5 bases, and 8 bases lay outside the gene matches. CDR1 is SEHNR, CDR2 FQNEAQ, per germline (reference sequence). The chain's CDR3 is CASSQGDRVPTGELFF. As DNA, the CDR3 is TGTGCCAGCAGCCAGGGGGACAGGGTCCCCACCGGGGAGCTGTTTTTT. Full variable domain (rest looked up from reference TRBV7-9 and TRBJ2-2): DTGVSQNPRHKITKRGQNVTFRCDPISEHNRLYWYRQTLGQGPEFLTYFQNEAQLEKSRLLSDRFSAERPKGSFSTLEIQRTEQGDSAMYLCASSQGDRVPTGELFFGEGSRLTVL.

V and J are TRBV7-9 and TRBJ2-4; D is unclear. The CDR3 loop spans 16 amino acids. Germline CDR1 reads SEHNR; CDR2 reads FQNEAQ (reference sequence). V lost 5 bases and J lost 0, with 14 bases in between. The CDR3 DNA reads TGTGCCAGCAGCGAGCCCCCCAGTCTAGCCAAAAACATTCAGTACTTC. It codes for CASSEPPSLAKNIQYF.

The chain has TRBV6-1 and TRBJ2-7; D unclear. CDR1 and CDR2 (germline): MNHNS, SASEGT. V gave up 1 base and J gave up 0 bases, with 7 bases separating them. This CDR3 is built from 14 residues. The CDR3 spells CASSEVSFSYEQYF. CDR3 DNA: TGTGCCAGCAGTGAAGTTAGTTTCTCCTACGAGCAGTACTTC.

V and J are TRBV7-2 and TRBJ2-3, with TRBD2 matching over 14 bases. Germline CDR1 reads SGHTA; CDR2 reads FQGNSA. This CDR3 region has 18 residues. J was trimmed by 0 bases and V by 5 bases; bases with no gene match: 7. CDR3 nucleotides: TGTGCCAGCAGCGTTTGGACTAGCGGGAGGACTAGCACAGATACGCAGTATTTT. It translates to CASSVWTSGRTSTDTQYF.

Only a few counts were recorded for this clonotype. The chain carries TRBV18 and TRBJ2-5; no definite D call. TRBJ2-1 matches the DNA end more closely, so the J call is doubtful. Germline V CDR1 and CDR2: KGHSH, LQKENI. CDR3 length equals 14 residues. CDR3 in DNA: TGTGCCAGCTCACCGTTGACACGGAACAATGAGCAGTTCTTC. Its protein product is CASSPLTRNNEQFF.

This sequence joins TRBV5-1 and TRBJ2-3, with D possibly being TRBD1 (6 bases). Germline V gene lookup returns CDR1 SGHRS and CDR2 YFSETQ. Trimming left V 4 bases short and J 3 bases short, with 18 bases between. CDR3 length: 16 amino acids. CDR3 nucleotides: TGCGCCAGCAGCCTCACCCCCGGACAGACTACAGATACGCAGTATTTT. Protein product: CASSLTPGQTTDTQYF.